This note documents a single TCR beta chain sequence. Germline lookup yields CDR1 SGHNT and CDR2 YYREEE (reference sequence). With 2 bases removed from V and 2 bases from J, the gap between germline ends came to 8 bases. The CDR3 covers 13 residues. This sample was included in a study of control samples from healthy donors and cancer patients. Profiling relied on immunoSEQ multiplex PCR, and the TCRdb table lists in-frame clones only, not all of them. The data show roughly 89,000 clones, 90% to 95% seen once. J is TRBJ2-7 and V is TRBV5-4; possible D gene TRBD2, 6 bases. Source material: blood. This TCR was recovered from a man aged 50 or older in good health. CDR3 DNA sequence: TGTGCCAGCAGCTTCGGCGGGGCCTACGAGCAGTACTTC. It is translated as CASSFGGAYEQYF.